This paragraph covers one T cell receptor beta chain sequence. Germline V gives CDR1 SGHNT, CDR2 YENEEA. V gave up 1 base and J gave up 5 bases; unmatched junction bases: 7. The CDR3 is 15 amino acids. This sample is drawn from a study of T cell changes during pregnancy in multiple sclerosis. Method: immunoSEQ multiplex PCR; TCRdb's copy keeps in-frame clones and lacks some. The repertoire consists of about 32,000 clones, with roughly nine tenths occurring once and the leading ten covering around 0.76%. Sequencing used CD4+ T cells from peripheral blood mononuclear cells, obtained after pregnancy. The chain recombines TRBV11-3 with TRBJ2-5; 7 nucleotides agree with TRBD2. This clonotype originated in a female donor in good health, enrolled as a control in a pregnancy study. Written as DNA, the CDR3 is TGTGCCAGCAGCTTAGGGACTAGTGGGCGGGAGACCCAGTACTTC. Translated: CASSLGTSGRETQYF.